These 26 T cell receptor beta chains were all obtained from the same sample, sequenced in a study of regulatory T cells in long-lasting Graves disease. Time point of the sample: newly diagnosed GD, antithyroid drugs for less than 3 months. The TCR library was made from RNA extracted from PBMCs. TCR beta libraries were built with iRepertoire HTBI primers and Arm-PCR of CDR3 regions. Each CDR3 protein gets one entry after TCRdb re-called the multiplex PCR reads with MiXCR. Among about 470,000 distinct CDR3 sequences listed, approximately 15% were seen once. These same data were also listed under a study on T cells in Graves' hyperthyroidism and ophthalmopathy.

The sequenced sample was peripheral blood mononuclear cells (PBMCs), obtained at new diagnosis, from a patient treated with antithyroid drugs. Source of these receptors: a woman in her thirties with Graves disease.

With regard to this clonotype: This may stem from a read error, because a much larger clone lies one nucleotide away. The J gene is TRBJ2-7, the V gene TRBV30; 7 positions agree with TRBD1. This CDR3 has 11 amino acids. Germline V gene sequence: CDR1 GTSNPN, CDR2 SVGIG (reference sequence). The CDR3 is CTWRQGLGQYF. CDR3 bases: TGTACCTGGAGACAGGGTCTAGGGCAGTACTTC. Full variable domain (rest looked up from reference TRBV30 and TRBJ2-7): SQTIHQWPATLVQPVGSPLSLECTVEGTSNPNLYWYRQAAGRGLQLLFYSVGIGQISSEVPQNLSASRPQDRQFILSSKKLLLSDSGFYLCTWRQGLGQYFGPGTRLTVT.

CDR3 protein: CSVVEGTIYGTIYF. The CDR3 DNA is TGCAGCGTTGTGGAAGGGACCATATACGGCACCATATATTTT. V and J are TRBV29-1 and TRBJ1-3; D possibly corresponds to TRBD1 (5 bases). V lost 4 bases, J lost 9 bases, and 19 bases lay in between. The CDR3 contains 14 residues. Germline-derived CDR1 and CDR2 are SQVTM and ANQGSEA.

A remark on this clonotype: A much larger clonotype is one base distant, so this may be a read error. V usage is TRBV27 and J usage is TRBJ2-3; 15 nucleotides align to TRBD2. The assigned J gene may be wrong: the sequence end matches TRBJ2-7 better. The V gene's germline CDR1 is MNHEY and CDR2 SMNVEV (reference sequence). The CDR3 totals 19 residues. The CDR3 is CASSLNGTSGRYSSYEQYF. The DNA for the CDR3 is TGTGCCAGCAGTCTAAACGGGACTAGCGGGAGGTATAGCTCCTACGAGCAGTACTTC.

The chain links TRBV6-1 to TRBJ1-2; no clear D. The germline CDR1 and CDR2 sequences are MNHNS and SASEGT. The V and J ends lost 4 bases and 4 bases respectively, with 10 bases between them. The CDR3 sequence is 13 residues long. CDR3 residues: CASSGEISYGYTF. CDR3 bases: TGTGCCAGCAGTGGAGAGATTTCCTATGGCTACACCTTC.

This clonotype was recorded at least ten times. V and J are TRBV3-1 and TRBJ2-7, with D perhaps TRBD1 (6 bases). CDR3 length equals 15 residues. V lost 3 bases, J lost 5 bases, and 17 bases lay in between. CDR1 and CDR2 from the germline V gene are LGHDT and YNNKEL (reference sequence). This CDR3 reads CASSQSGAGTDEQYF. Here the CDR3 DNA reads TGTGCCAGCAGCCAGTCAGGGGCAGGGACGGACGAGCAGTACTTC.

This clonotype has a handful of counts. The chain uses TRBV19 and TRBJ1-1, with unresolved D. Deletions cut 3 bases from V and 5 bases from J, with 13 bases between. Per germline, CDR1 LNHDA and CDR2 SQIVND (reference sequence). The CDR3 extends over 14 amino acids. The CDR3 spells CASSMTGAETEAFF. CDR3 coding DNA: TGTGCCAGTAGTATGACTGGAGCAGAAACTGAAGCTTTCTTT. The full variable domain, with the rest looked up from reference TRBV19 and TRBJ1-1, is DGGITQSPKYLFRKEGQNVTLSCEQNLNHDAMYWYRQDPGQGLRLIYYSQIVNDFQKGDIAEGYSVSREKKESFPLTVTSAQKNPTAFYLCASSMTGAETEAFFGQGTRLTVV.

This clonotype was found many times. This rearrangement joins TRBV5-1 to TRBJ2-3; D call uncertain. The CDR3 totals 14 residues. CDR1 is SGHRS and CDR2 is YFSETQ in the germline V gene. The V end lost 0 bases, the J end lost 2 bases, and 7 bases lay between the germline ends. This chain's CDR3 is CASSLGHPTDTQYF. The CDR3 bases are TGCGCCAGCAGCTTGGGACACCCCACAGATACGCAGTATTTT.

The gene calls are TRBV12-3 or TRBV12-4 and TRBJ2-3; no firm D call. Gene TRBJ2-5 matches the end of the DNA better, so the J call may be wrong. The CDR3 extends over 13 amino acids. The CDR3: CASSFHQRETQYF. Here the CDR3 DNA reads TGTGCCAGCAGTTTTCACCAGAGAGAGACCCAGTACTTC.

This clonotype was seen at least ten times. The chain uses TRBV3-1 and TRBJ2-1; 12 bases line up with TRBD2. V shed 0 bases and J 5 bases; nucleotides not matched to a gene: 5. Per germline, CDR1 LGHDT and CDR2 YNNKEL (reference sequence). CDR3 length: 17 residues. The CDR3 DNA sequence: TGTGCCAGCAGCCAAGATCAATGGACTAGCGGGGACAATGAGCAGTTCTTC. This gives the protein CASSQDQWTSGDNEQFF.

The genes are TRBV18 and TRBJ2-1, with D possibly TRBD1 on 5 matching bases. This CDR3 has 14 amino acids. Deletions cut 3 bases from V and 3 bases from J, with 9 bases between. From germline, CDR1 is KGHSH and CDR2 LQKENI. This chain's CDR3 is CASSPLQGYNEQFF. DNA for the CDR3: TGTGCCAGCTCACCCCTGCAGGGCTACAATGAGCAGTTCTTC.

There are a few counts of this clonotype. The chain uses TRBV9 and TRBJ2-3, with 7 positions matching TRBD2. There are 17 residues in the CDR3. With 2 bases clipped from V and 2 bases from J, the junction kept 11 bases outside the gene matches. Germline V lookup: CDR1 SGDLS, CDR2 YYNGEE. The DNA for the CDR3 is TGTGCCAGCAGCGTGGAGGGACTACCCCGGTTCACAGATACGCAGTATTTT. Translating it yields CASSVEGLPRFTDTQYF. Complete variable domain (other parts from reference TRBV9 and TRBJ2-3): DSGVTQTPKHLITATGQRVTLRCSPRSGDLSVYWYQQSLDQGLQFLIQYYNGEERAKGNILERFSAQQFPDLHSELNLSSLELGDSALYFCASSVEGLPRFTDTQYFGPGTRLTVL.

The sample holds a few counts of this clonotype. The CDR3 loop reads CASSLEAEETQYF. Here the CDR3 DNA reads TGCGCCAGCAGCTTGGAAGCGGAAGAGACCCAGTACTTC. J is TRBJ2-5 and V is TRBV5-1; a weak D match, TRBD2 (5 bases). Germline V CDR1 and CDR2: SGHRS, YFSETQ. The V gene lost 0 bases and the J gene lost 3 bases, with 6 bases spanning the gap. The CDR3 has 13 amino acids.

This clonotype came up many times. The chain recombines TRBV24-1 with TRBJ2-3, with D perhaps matching TRBD1 (6 bases). V lost 4 bases to trimming and J lost 6 bases, with 22 bases between them. This CDR3 contains 17 residues. CDR1 and CDR2 (germline): KGHDR, SFDVKD. In DNA, the CDR3 is TGTGCCACCAGTGACCGCACGGACAGAAGGAGTGGGGATACGCAGTATTTT. Protein sequence: CATSDRTDRRSGDTQYF.

This clonotype was recorded at least ten times. The CDR3 protein is CASSVQGQQETQYF. The DNA of the CDR3 is TGTGCCAGCAGTGTCCAGGGACAACAAGAGACCCAGTACTTC. This sequence joins TRBV2 and TRBJ2-5; D possibly corresponds to TRBD1 (6 bases). The V and J ends lost 4 bases and 2 bases respectively, with 11 bases between them. Germline values: CDR1 SNHLY, CDR2 FYNNEI. The CDR3 is 14 amino acids.

This clonotype was seen repeatedly, ten times or more. The chain recombines TRBV16 with TRBJ1-5; no definite D call. The CDR3 loop spans 14 amino acids. The V end lost 4 bases, the J end lost 13 bases, and 20 bases lay between the germline ends. Germline values: CDR1 KGHSY, CDR2 FQNENV. This CDR3 reads CASSPSAASFPQHF. The DNA of the CDR3 is TGTGCCAGCAGCCCTTCTGCGGCCTCGTTCCCACAGCATTTT.

This clonotype has ten or more counts. This chain connects TRBV11-2 to TRBJ2-2; 10 positions agree with TRBD2. The germline V gene encodes CDR1 SGHAT and CDR2 FQNNGV. V shed 5 bases, J shed 3 bases, and the junction held 15 bases outside the gene matches. CDR3 length: 19 residues. Written as DNA, the CDR3 is TGTGCCAGCAGCCCTACCCCCAAGACTAGCGGGCGGGACACCGGGGAGCTGTTTTTT. It specifies CASSPTPKTSGRDTGELFF.

This clonotype was counted at least ten times. This sequence joins TRBV7-2 and TRBJ1-1; 11 nucleotides match TRBD1. V lost 5 bases, J lost 7 bases, and 6 bases stayed unmatched. Germline assignment: CDR1 SGHTA and CDR2 FQGNSA. This CDR3 has 14 amino acids. The CDR3 nucleotides read TGTGCCAGCAGCCGGACAGGGGGCAGCCGTGAAGCTTTCTTT. Translation gives CASSRTGGSREAFF.

At least ten counts were recorded for this clonotype. This chain connects TRBV12-3 or TRBV12-4 to TRBJ1-2; TRBD1 matches at 7 bases. This CDR3 comprises 13 residues. Germline trimming cut 6 bases from V and 3 bases from J; bases unmatched to any gene: 4. CDR3 region: CASRKQGHYGYTF. As DNA, the CDR3 is TGTGCCAGCAGAAAACAGGGGCACTATGGCTACACCTTC.

This clonotype was seen repeatedly, ten times or more. This chain links TRBV12-3 or TRBV12-4 with TRBJ2-4; the match to TRBD1 covers 8 bases. This CDR3 comprises 17 residues. V gave up 4 bases and J gave up 0 bases; unmatched junction bases: 8. CDR3 sequence reads: CASSSLGQGLAKNIQYF. CDR3 sequence (DNA): TGTGCCAGCAGTTCACTCGGACAGGGCCTAGCCAAAAACATTCAGTACTTC.

This clonotype was found many times. The chain uses TRBV29-1 and TRBJ2-7, with TRBD2 matching over 7 bases. V lost 1 base and J lost 4; bases outside the gene matches: 4. The V gene's germline CDR1 is SQVTM and CDR2 ANQGSEA. CDR3 size: 13 residues. The CDR3: CSVEGGSRYEQYF. For the CDR3, the DNA is TGCAGCGTTGAAGGCGGGAGTAGGTACGAGCAGTACTTC.

Ten or more counts support this clonotype. The V gene is TRBV11-2, the J gene TRBJ2-7; no firm D call. The CDR3 runs 15 residues. Looked up from germline, CDR1 is SGHAT and CDR2 is FQNNGV. V gave up 3 bases and J gave up 4 bases, with 16 bases separating them. The CDR3 protein is CASSFQGPTFYEQYF. CDR3 DNA sequence: TGTGCCAGCAGCTTTCAAGGACCTACCTTTTACGAGCAGTACTTC. The full variable domain, completed using reference TRBV11-2 and TRBJ2-7, is EAGVAQSPRYKIIEKRQSVAFWCNPISGHATLYWYQQILGQGPKLLIQFQNNGVVDDSQLPKDRFSAERLKGVDSTLKIQPAKLEDSAVYLCASSFQGPTFYEQYFGPGTRLTVT.

The chain couples TRBV19 to TRBJ2-1, with TRBD2 matching 10 bases. CDR3 length: 15 amino acids. The V segment lost 2 bases and the J segment 7 bases; nucleotides outside the gene matches: 5. Germline-derived CDR1 and CDR2 are LNHDA and SQIVND (reference sequence). CDR3 loop: CASSIPAGGQNEQFF. The CDR3 DNA follows: TGTGCCAGTAGTATACCAGCGGGAGGGCAGAATGAGCAGTTCTTC.

This clonotype was counted only a few times. The chain couples TRBV7-8 to TRBJ2-1, with 11 bases fitting TRBD2. The CDR3 contains 17 residues. V gave up 3 bases and J gave up 0 bases; unmatched junction bases: 4. Per the germline V gene, CDR1 is SGHVS and CDR2 is FQNEAQ. The CDR3 bases are TGTGCCAGCAGCTTCGGACTAGCGGGCAGCTCCTACAATGAGCAGTTCTTC. Its protein is CASSFGLAGSSYNEQFF.

The chain couples TRBV3-1 to TRBJ1-2, with D possibly TRBD1 on 5 matching bases. The CDR3 spans 14 residues. Germline CDR1 and CDR2: LGHDT and YNNKEL (reference sequence). V was trimmed by 7 bases and J by 12 bases, leaving 24 bases between them. DNA for the CDR3: TGTGCCAGCACCGCTGGGGGAGCGCAACGGGGCCACACCTTC. Protein sequence: CASTAGGAQRGHTF. Combining the CDR3 with reference TRBV3-1 and TRBJ1-2 gives the whole variable domain DTAVSQTPKYLVTQMGNDKSIKCEQNLGHDTMYWYKQDSKKFLKIMFSYNNKELIINETVPNRFSPKSPDKAHLNLHINSLELGDSAVYFCASTAGGAQRGHTFGSGTRLTVV.

This clonotype was observed many times. This chain links TRBV2 with TRBJ1-5; 8 bases align to TRBD1. Trimming at V came to 7 bases and at J to 6 bases, leaving 8 bases not matched to a gene. This CDR3 contains 14 residues. CDR1 SNHLY and CDR2 FYNNEI come from the germline V gene. CDR3 sequence reads: CASNHDRGFQPQHF. The CDR3, as DNA: TGTGCCAGCAACCATGACAGGGGCTTTCAGCCCCAGCATTTT.

The CDR3 loop is CASSLGSEGHEQYF. The CDR3, as DNA: TGTGCCAGCAGCTTAGGGTCGGAGGGCCACGAGCAGTACTTC. V usage is TRBV11-2 and J usage is TRBJ2-7; TRBD2 is a possible D gene (6 bases). CDR1 is SGHAT, CDR2 FQNNGV, per germline. This CDR3 is 14 amino acids long. V was pared by 1 base and J by 5 bases, with 12 bases between.